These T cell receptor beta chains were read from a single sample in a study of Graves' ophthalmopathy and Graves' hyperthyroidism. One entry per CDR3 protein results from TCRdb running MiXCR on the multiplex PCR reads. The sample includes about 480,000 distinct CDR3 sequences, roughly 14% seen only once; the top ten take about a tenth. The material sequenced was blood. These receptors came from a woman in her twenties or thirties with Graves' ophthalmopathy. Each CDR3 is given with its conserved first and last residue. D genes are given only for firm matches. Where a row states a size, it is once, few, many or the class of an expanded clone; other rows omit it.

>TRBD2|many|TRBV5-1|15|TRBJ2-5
TGCGCCAGCAGCTTATCCGGGACTAGCAAAGAGACCCAGTACTTC
CASSLSGTSKETQYF
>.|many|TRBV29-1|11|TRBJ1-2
TGCAGCGTTCGTCAGGGTGGAGGCTACACCTTC
CSVRQGGGYTF
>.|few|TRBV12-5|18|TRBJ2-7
TGTGCTAGTGGGTTTGTGACCCGGGGTAGCGGAGTCCTATACGAGCAGTACTTC
CASGFVTRGSGVLYEQYF
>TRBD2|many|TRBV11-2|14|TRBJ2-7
TGTGCCAGCAGCTCCAATCTCGGGGGGTACGAGCAGTACTTC
CASSSNLGGYEQYF
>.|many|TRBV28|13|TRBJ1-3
TGTGCCAGCAGTTTAGGCTACAGGAACACCATATATTTT
CASSLGYRNTIYF
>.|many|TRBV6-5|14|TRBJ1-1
TGTGCCAGCAGTTCCGGACAGATGAACACTGAAGCTTTCTTT
CASSSGQMNTEAFF
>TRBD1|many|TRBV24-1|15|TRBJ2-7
TGTGCCACCGGAGGACAGGCCGGAGGTTCCTACGAGCAGTACTTC
CATGGQAGGSYEQYF
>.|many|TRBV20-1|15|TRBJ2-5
TGCAGTGCTAGTGCCCTCGGGAATACACCAGGGCCCCAGTACTTC
CSASALGNTPGPQYF
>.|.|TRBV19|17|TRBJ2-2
TGTGCCAGTAGTACACCTTCCGGACAGCCGAACACCGGGGAGCTGTTTTTT
CASSTPSGQPNTGELFF
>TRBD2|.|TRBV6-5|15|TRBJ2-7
TGTGCCAGCAGTTACTCTGGCGGGAGGGCCTACGAGCAGTACTTC
CASSYSGGRAYEQYF